This entry describes one TCR beta chain. Unmatched junction bases numbered 8, after V lost 5 bases and J lost 2 bases. This CDR3 has 17 residues. The germline V gene has CDR1 LGHDT and CDR2 YNNKEL (reference sequence). The entry originates in a study of blood T cell repertoires in COVID-19. This table comes from immunoSEQ multiplex PCR, and its TCRdb copy is limited to in-frame clones, with some not included. The sample shows about 190,000 clones, more than 75% of them seen only once. Sequenced material: peripheral blood. The TCR was taken from a woman in her sixties with COVID-19, enrolled during active disease. The chain employs TRBV3-1 (or the pseudogene TRBV3-2) and TRBJ2-3, with 12 bases identical to TRBD2. CDR3 loop: CASSISGLAGFTDTQYF. The DNA for the CDR3 is TGTGCCAGCAGCATCAGCGGACTAGCGGGGTTCACAGATACGCAGTATTTT.